The sequence of this T cell receptor beta chain was determined in a study of cytomegalovirus exposure and HLA in healthy donors. The germline V and J ends were trimmed by 5 bases and 1 base, with 14 bases remaining between them. Germline CDR1 LNHDA, CDR2 SQIVND (reference sequence). The CDR3 loop spans 15 amino acids. Using immunoSEQ multiplex PCR, the repertoire was profiled, and TCRdb retains in-frame clones only, with some absent. Here the sample spans about 38,000 clones, just under 95% being singletons. The sequencing sample was made of PBMCs. The sequence was collected from a man between 18 and 29 years old in good health and CMV-seronegative. The chain links TRBV19 to TRBJ1-1, with D unclear. The CDR3 loop reads CASSLYQVGNTEAFF. CDR3 DNA: TGTGCCAGTAGTCTATATCAGGTGGGGAACACTGAAGCTTTCTTT.